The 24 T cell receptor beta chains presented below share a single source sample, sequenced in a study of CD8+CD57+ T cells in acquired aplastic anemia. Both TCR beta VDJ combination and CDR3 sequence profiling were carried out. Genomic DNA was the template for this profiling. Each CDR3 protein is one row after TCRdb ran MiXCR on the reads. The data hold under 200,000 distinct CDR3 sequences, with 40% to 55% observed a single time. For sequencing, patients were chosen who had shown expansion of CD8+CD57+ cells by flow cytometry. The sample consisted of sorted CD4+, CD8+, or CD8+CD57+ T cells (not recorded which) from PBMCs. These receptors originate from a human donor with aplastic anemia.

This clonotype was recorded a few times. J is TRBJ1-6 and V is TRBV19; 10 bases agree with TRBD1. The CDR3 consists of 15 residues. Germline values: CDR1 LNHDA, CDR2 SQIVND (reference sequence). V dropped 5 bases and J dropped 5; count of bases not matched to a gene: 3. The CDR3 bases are TGTGCCAGTAGTCCCGGGACAGGGGATAATTCACCCCTCCACTTT. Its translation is CASSPGTGDNSPLHF. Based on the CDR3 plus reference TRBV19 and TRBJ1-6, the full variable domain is DGGITQSPKYLFRKEGQNVTLSCEQNLNHDAMYWYRQDPGQGLRLIYYSQIVNDFQKGDIAEGYSVSREKKESFPLTVTSAQKNPTAFYLCASSPGTGDNSPLHFGNGTRLTVT.

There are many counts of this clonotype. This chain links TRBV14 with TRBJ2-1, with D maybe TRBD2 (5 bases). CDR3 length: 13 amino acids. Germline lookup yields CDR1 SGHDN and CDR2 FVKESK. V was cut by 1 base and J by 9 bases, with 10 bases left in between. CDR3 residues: CASSQARAGEQFF. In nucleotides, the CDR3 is TGTGCCAGCAGCCAAGCCCGGGCGGGTGAGCAGTTCTTC.

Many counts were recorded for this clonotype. The CDR3 protein is CASSYGGTFTDTQYF. Written as DNA, the CDR3 is TGTGCCAGCAGTTACGGGGGGACTTTCACAGATACGCAGTATTTT. V is TRBV12-3 or TRBV12-4 and J is TRBJ2-3, with 7 bases that match TRBD2. The CDR3 is made up of 15 amino acids. J gave up 2 bases and V 4 bases, and 6 bases lay outside the gene matches.

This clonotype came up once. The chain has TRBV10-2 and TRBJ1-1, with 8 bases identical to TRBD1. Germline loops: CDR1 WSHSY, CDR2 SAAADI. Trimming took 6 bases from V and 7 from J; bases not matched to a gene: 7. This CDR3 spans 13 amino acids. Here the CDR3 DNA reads TGCGCCAGCAGGGAGACAGGGGAGGGTGAAGCTTTCTTT. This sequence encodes CASRETGEGEAFF.

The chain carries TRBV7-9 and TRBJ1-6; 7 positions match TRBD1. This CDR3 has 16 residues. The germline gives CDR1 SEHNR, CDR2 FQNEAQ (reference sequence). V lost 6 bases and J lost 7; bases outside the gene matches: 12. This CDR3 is CASRRSDRVGNSPLHF. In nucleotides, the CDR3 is TGTGCCAGCAGAAGATCCGACAGGGTGGGGAATTCACCCCTCCACTTT. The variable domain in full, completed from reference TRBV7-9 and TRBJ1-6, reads DTGVSQNPRHKITKRGQNVTFRCDPISEHNRLYWYRQTLGQGPEFLTYFQNEAQLEKSRLLSDRFSAERPKGSFSTLEIQRTEQGDSAMYLCASRRSDRVGNSPLHFGNGTRLTVT.

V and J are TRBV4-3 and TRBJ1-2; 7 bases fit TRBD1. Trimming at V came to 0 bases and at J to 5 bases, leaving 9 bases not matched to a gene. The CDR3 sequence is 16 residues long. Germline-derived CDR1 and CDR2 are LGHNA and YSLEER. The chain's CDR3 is CASSQDAWGQRYGYTF. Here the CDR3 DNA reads TGCGCCAGCAGCCAAGACGCTTGGGGACAGAGATATGGCTACACCTTC.

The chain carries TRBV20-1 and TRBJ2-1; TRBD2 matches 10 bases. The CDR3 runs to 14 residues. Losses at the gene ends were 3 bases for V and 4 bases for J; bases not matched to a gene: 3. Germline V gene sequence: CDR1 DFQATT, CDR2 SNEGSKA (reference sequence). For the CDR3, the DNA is TGCAGTGCTAGGCCTAGCGGGGGTTACAATGAGCAGTTCTTC. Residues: CSARPSGGYNEQFF.

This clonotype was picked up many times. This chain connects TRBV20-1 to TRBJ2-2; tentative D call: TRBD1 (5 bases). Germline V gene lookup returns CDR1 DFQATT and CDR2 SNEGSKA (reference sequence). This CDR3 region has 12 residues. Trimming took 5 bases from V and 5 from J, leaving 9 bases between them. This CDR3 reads CSAGARTGELFF. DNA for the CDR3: TGCAGTGCTGGGGCAAGAACCGGGGAGCTGTTTTTT.

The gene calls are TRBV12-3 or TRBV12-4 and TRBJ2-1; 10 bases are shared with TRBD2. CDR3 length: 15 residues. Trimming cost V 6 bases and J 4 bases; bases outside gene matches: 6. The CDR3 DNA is TGTGCCAGCAGGGGTAGCGGGGGGACGTACAATGAGCAGTTCTTC. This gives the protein CASRGSGGTYNEQFF.

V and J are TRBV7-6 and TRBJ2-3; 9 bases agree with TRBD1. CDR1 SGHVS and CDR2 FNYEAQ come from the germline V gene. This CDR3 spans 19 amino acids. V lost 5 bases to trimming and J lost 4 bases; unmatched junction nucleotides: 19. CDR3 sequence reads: CASSLRYTGTGFVSDTQYF. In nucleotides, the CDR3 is TGTGCCAGCAGCCTCCGTTATACCGGGACAGGGTTTGTATCAGATACGCAGTATTTT. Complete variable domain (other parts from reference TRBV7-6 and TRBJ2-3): GAGVSQSPRYKVTKRGQDVALRCDPISGHVSLYWYRQALGQGPEFLTYFNYEAQQDKSGLPNDRFSAERPEGSISTLTIQRTEQRDSAMYRCASSLRYTGTGFVSDTQYFGPGTRLTVL.

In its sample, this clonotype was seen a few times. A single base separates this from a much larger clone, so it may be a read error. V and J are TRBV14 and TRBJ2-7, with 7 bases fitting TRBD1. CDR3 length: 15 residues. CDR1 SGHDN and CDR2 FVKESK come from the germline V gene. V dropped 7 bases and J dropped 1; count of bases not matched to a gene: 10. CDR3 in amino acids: CASNGDRAHSYEQYV. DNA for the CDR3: TGTGCCAGCAATGGAGACAGGGCCCATTCCTACGAGCAGTACGTC.

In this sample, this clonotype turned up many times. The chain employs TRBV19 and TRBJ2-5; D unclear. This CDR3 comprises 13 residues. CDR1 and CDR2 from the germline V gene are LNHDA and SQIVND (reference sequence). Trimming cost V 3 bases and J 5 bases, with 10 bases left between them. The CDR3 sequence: CASSIRFSETQYF. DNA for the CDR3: TGTGCCAGTAGTATTCGGTTTTCTGAGACCCAGTACTTC.

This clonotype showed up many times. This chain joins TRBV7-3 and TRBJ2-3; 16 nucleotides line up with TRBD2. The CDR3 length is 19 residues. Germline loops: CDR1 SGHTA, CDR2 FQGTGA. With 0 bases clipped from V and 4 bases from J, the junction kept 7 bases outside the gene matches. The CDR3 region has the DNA TGTGCCAGCAGCTTAACGGGGACTAGCGGGAGGGTTTCGCCAGATACGCAGTATTTT. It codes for CASSLTGTSGRVSPDTQYF.

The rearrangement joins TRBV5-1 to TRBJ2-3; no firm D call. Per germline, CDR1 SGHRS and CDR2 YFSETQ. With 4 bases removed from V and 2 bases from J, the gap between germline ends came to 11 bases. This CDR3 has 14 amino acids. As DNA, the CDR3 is TGCGCCAGCAGCCCCGCGGTGAACACAGATACGCAGTATTTT. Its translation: CASSPAVNTDTQYF. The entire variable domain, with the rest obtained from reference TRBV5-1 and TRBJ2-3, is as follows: KAGVTQTPRYLIKTRGQQVTLSCSPISGHRSVSWYQQTPGQGLQFLFEYFSETQRNKGNFPGRFSGRQFSNSRSEMNVSTLELGDSALYLCASSPAVNTDTQYFGPGTRLTVL.

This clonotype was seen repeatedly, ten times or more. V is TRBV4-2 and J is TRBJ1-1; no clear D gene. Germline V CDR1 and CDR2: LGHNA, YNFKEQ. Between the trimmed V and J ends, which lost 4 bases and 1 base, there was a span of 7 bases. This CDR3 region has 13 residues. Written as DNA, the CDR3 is TGTGCCAGCAGCCCGGCCCCGAACACTGAAGCTTTCTTT. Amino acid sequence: CASSPAPNTEAFF.

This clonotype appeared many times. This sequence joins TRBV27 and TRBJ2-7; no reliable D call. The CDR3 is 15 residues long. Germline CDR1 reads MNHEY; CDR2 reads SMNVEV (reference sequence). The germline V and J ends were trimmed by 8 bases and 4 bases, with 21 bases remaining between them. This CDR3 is CASQTHSEAGYEQYF. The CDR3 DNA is TGTGCCAGCCAAACCCATTCCGAGGCCGGGTACGAGCAGTACTTC.

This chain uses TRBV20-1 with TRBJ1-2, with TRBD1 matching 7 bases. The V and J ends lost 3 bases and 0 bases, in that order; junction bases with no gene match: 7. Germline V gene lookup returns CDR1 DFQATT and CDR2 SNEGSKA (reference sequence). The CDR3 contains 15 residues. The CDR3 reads CSASELGTANYGYTF. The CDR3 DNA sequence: TGCAGTGCTAGTGAGTTAGGGACAGCTAACTATGGCTACACCTTC.

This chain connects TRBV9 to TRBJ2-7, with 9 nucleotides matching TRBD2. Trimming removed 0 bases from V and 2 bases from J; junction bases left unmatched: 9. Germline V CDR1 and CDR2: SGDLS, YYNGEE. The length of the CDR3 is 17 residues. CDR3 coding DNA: TGTGCCAGCAGCGTAGCTATGGGAGTAGCGGGGGCCTACGAGCAGTACTTC. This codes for CASSVAMGVAGAYEQYF.

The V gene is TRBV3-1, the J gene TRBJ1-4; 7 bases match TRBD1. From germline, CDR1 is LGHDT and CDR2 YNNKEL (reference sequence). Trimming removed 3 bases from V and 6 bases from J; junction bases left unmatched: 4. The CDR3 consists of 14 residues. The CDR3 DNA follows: TGTGCCAGCAGCCAGACAGGGTCTCATGAAAAACTGTTTTTT. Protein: CASSQTGSHEKLFF.

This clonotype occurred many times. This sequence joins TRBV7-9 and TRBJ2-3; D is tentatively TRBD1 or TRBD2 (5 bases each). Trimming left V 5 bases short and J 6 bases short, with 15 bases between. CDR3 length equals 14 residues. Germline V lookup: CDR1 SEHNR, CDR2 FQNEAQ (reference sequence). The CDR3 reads CASSHGTVSDTQYF. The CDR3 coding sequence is TGTGCCAGCAGCCACGGGACGGTCTCCGATACGCAGTATTTT.

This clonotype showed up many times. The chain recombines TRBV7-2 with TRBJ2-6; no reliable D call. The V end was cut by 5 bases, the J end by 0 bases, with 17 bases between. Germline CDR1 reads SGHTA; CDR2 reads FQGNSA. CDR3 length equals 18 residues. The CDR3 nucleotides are TGTGCCAGCAGCCTCACTACGGGTGTAGGCTCTGGGGCCAACGTCCTGACTTTC. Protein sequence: CASSLTTGVGSGANVLTF.

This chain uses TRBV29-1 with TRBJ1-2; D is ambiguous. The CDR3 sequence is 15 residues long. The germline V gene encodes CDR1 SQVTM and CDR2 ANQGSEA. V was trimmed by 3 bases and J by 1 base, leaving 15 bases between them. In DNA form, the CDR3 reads TGCAGCGTTGACCCACGACCGATCTTTAACTATGGCTACACCTTC. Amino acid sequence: CSVDPRPIFNYGYTF.

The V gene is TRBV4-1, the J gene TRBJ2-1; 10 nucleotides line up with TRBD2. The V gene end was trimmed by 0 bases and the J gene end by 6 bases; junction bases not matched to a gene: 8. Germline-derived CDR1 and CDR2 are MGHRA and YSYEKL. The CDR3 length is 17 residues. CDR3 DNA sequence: TGCGCCAGCAGCCAAGATCCCCTAGCGGGAGCTATCAATGAGCAGTTCTTC. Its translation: CASSQDPLAGAINEQFF.

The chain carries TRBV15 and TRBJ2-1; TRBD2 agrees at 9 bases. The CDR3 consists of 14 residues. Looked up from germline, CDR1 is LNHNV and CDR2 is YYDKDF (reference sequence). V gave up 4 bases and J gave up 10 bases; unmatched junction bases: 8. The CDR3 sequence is CATSKDLTSGEQFF. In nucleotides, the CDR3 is TGTGCCACCAGCAAAGACCTAACTAGCGGGGAGCAGTTCTTC.